Listed here is a single TCR beta chain. The ends lost 6 bases at V and 4 bases at J; junction bases unmatched: 11. In germline, CDR1 is PRHDT, CDR2 FYEKMQ (reference sequence). This CDR3 has 16 residues. The source of the sample is a study of cytomegalovirus exposure and HLA in healthy donors. This table comes from immunoSEQ multiplex PCR, and its TCRdb copy is limited to in-frame clones, with some not included. The sample holds about 120,000 clones, 86% seen once. Source material: PBMCs. The V call is TRBV13, the J call TRBJ2-3, with TRBD2 identical over 9 bases. The clonotype comes from a man between 18 and 35 years old in good health and CMV-seronegative. The CDR3 DNA reads as TGTGCCAGCAGTCCCCACAGCGGGGGGCGACCAGATACGCAGTATTTT. The encoded protein is CASSPHSGGRPDTQYF.